One T cell receptor beta chain is described in this entry. Its antigen is not known. Trimming at V came to 5 bases and at J to 7 bases, leaving 8 bases not matched to a gene. This CDR3 has 15 amino acids. Patients showing uncontrolled infection, other autoimmune disease, pregnancy or lactation were ineligible. Fresh peripheral blood, about 9.9 ml, yielded the PBMCs. This specimen comes from a study of T cells in Graves' hyperthyroidism and ophthalmopathy. The study's findings and limits: By a 13 V-J model, ophthalmopathy was set apart from stable hyperthyroidism. Most thyroid clonotypes with frequency above 0.001 were detected in blood.

RNA transcripts served as the template for amplifying TCR beta CDR3 regions. The primer set for the first-round RT-PCR of the TCR CDR3 was HTBI. MiXCR was run by TCRdb on the multiplex PCR reads, yielding one entry per CDR3 protein. Here the sample spans 350,000 to 400,000 distinct CDR3 sequences, just under 15% being singletons. V and J are TRBV6-7 and TRBJ2-7, with TRBD2 matching over 13 bases. TRBV6-7 is an ORF, and what it does is uncertain. This TCR was recovered from a woman aged 25 to 39 with Graves' hyperthyroidism. Sequenced sample: blood. The CDR3 protein is CASSGGGLAGQEQYF. For the CDR3, the DNA is TGTGCCAGCAGTGGGGGGGGACTAGCGGGACAAGAGCAGTACTTC.